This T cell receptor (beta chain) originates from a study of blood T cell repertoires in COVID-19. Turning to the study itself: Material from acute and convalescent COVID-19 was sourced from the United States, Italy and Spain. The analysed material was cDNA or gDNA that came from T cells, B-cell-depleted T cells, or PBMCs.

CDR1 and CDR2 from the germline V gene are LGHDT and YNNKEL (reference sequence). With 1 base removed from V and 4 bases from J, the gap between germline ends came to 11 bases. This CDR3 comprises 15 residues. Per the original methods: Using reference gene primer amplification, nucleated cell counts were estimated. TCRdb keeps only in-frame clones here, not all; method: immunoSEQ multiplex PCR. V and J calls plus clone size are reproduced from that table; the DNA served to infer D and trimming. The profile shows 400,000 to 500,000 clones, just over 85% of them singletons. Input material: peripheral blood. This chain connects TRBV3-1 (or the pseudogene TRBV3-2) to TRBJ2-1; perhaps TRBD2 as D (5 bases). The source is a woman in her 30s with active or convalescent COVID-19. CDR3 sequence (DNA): TGTGCCAGCAGCCAAGTATTGGGAGCGTACAATGAGCAGTTCTTC. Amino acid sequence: CASSQVLGAYNEQFF.